The subject of this entry is one T cell receptor beta chain. Its antigen remains unidentified. The data derive from a study of cytomegalovirus exposure and HLA in healthy donors. Broader study findings: Across donors, sequencing depth was assumed by presence/absence analyses to be roughly uniform. A list of 150 or so TCR beta chains associated with cytomegalovirus was given. A later analysis by the authors found several of the most significant clusters apparently linked to common viral pathogens. A later analysis associated about 18,000 TCR beta sequences with HLA alleles at a 0.05 false discovery rate.

In the PCR, 60 Vbeta and 13 Jbeta primers were used. Repertoires were generated with immunoSEQ multiplex PCR, while TCRdb's copy carries only in-frame clones and drops some. The sample contains some 140,000 clones, 65% to 85% of which appear only once. What was sequenced was PBMCs. The sequence was collected from a man between 18 and 29 years old in good health and CMV-seronegative.

This chain's CDR3 is CASSRGGGRASDTQYF. The CDR3 DNA follows: TGTGCCAGCAGCCGGGGAGGAGGCAGGGCGTCAGATACGCAGTATTTT. The rearrangement uses TRBV11-2 and TRBJ2-3; a possible D gene is TRBD2 (6 bases). The germline V and J ends were trimmed by 5 bases and 4 bases, with 19 bases remaining between them. There are 16 residues in the CDR3. CDR1 and CDR2 (germline): SGHAT, FQNNGV. The entire variable domain, with the rest obtained from reference TRBV11-2 and TRBJ2-3, is as follows: EAGVAQSPRYKIIEKRQSVAFWCNPISGHATLYWYQQILGQGPKLLIQFQNNGVVDDSQLPKDRFSAERLKGVDSTLKIQPAKLEDSAVYLCASSRGGGRASDTQYFGPGTRLTVL.